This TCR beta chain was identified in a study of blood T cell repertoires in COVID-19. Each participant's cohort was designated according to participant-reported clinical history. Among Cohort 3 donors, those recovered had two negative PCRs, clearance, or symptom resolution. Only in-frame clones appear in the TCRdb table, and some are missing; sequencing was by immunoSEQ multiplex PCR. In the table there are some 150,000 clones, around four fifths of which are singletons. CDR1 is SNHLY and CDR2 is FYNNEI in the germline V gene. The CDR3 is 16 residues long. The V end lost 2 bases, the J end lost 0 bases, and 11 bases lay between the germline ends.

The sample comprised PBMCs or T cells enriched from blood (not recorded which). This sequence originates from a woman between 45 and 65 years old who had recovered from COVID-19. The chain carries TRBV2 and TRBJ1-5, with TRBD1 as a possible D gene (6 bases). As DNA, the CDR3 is TGTGCCAGCAGTGAACAGGGCAGGGGTAGCAATCAGCCCCAGCATTTT. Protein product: CASSEQGRGSNQPQHF. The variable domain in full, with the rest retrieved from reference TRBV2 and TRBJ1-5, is EPEVTQTPSHQVTQMGQEVILRCVPISNHLYFYWYRQILGQKVEFLVSFYNNEISEKSEIFDDQFSVERPDGSNFTLKIRSTKLEDSAMYFCASSEQGRGSNQPQHFGDGTRLSIL.